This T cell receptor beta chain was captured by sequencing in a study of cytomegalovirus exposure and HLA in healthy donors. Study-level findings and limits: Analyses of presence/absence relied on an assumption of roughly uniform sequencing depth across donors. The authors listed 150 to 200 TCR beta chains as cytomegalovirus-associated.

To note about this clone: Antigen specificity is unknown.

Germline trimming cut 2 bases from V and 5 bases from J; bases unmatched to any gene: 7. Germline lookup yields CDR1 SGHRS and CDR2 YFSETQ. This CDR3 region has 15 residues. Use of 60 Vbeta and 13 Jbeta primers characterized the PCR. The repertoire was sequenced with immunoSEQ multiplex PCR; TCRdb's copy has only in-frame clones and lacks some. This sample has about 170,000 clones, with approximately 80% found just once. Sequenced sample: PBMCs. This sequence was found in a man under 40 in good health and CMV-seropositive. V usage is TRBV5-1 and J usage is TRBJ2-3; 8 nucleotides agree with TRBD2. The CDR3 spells CASSFVGGGRDTQYF. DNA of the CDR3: TGCGCCAGCAGCTTCGTCGGGGGGGGGAGAGATACGCAGTATTTT. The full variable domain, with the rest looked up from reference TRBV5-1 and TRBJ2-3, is KAGVTQTPRYLIKTRGQQVTLSCSPISGHRSVSWYQQTPGQGLQFLFEYFSETQRNKGNFPGRFSGRQFSNSRSEMNVSTLELGDSALYLCASSFVGGGRDTQYFGPGTRLTVL.